This record covers a single TCR beta chain. This entry comes from a study of blood T cells in healthy people across ages. The V end lost 0 bases, the J end lost 4 bases, and 13 bases lay between the germline ends. The CDR3 has 15 residues. Germline lookup yields CDR1 SGDLS and CDR2 YYNGEE. The authors ran a second PCR of roughly 6 to 12 cycles using a sample-barcoded 5' primer and a J-beta primer mix. Every cDNA molecule carried a tag from a template-switch adaptor bearing 12 random nucleotides. TCRdb re-called the 5' RACE reads through MiXCR, storing one row per CDR3 protein. The sample records roughly 1.5 million distinct CDR3 sequences, roughly 43% being singletons.

Material: blood. The chain is built from TRBV9 and TRBJ1-2; possible D gene TRBD1, 6 bases. The receptor comes from a woman in her late teens or twenties in good health. CDR3 nucleotides: TGTGCCAGCAGCGTAGGGACCACAGGGTTCTATGGCTACACCTTC. This gives the protein CASSVGTTGFYGYTF.